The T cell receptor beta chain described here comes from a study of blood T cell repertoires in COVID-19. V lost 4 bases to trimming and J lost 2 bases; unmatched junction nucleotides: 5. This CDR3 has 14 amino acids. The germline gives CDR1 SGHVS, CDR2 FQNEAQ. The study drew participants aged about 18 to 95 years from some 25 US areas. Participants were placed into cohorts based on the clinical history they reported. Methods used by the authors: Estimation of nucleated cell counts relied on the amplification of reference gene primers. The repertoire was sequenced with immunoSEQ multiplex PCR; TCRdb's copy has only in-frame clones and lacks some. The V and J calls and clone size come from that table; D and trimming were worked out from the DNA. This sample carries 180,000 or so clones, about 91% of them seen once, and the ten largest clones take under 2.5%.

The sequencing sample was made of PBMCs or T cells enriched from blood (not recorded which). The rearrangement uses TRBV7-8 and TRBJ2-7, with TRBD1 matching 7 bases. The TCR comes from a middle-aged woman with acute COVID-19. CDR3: CASSSSGQAYEQYF. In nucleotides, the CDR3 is TGTGCCAGCAGCTCCAGCGGACAGGCCTACGAGCAGTACTTC. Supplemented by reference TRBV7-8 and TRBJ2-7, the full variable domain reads GAGVSQSPRYKVAKRGQDVALRCDPISGHVSLFWYQQALGQGPEFLTYFQNEAQLDKSGLPSDRFFAERPEGSVSTLKIQRTQQEDSAVYLCASSSSGQAYEQYFGPGTRLTVT.